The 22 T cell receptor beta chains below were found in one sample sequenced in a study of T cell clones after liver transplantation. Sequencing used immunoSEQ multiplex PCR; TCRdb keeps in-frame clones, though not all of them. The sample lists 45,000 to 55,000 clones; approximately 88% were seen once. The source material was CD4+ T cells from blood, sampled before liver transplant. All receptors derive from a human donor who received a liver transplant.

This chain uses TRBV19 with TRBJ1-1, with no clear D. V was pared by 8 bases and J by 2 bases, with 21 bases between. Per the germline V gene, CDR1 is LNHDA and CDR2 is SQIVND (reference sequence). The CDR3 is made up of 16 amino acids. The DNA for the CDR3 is TGTGCCAGTTCCCCCATAGATACAGAAATTAACACTGAAGCTTTCTTT. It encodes CASSPIDTEINTEAFF.

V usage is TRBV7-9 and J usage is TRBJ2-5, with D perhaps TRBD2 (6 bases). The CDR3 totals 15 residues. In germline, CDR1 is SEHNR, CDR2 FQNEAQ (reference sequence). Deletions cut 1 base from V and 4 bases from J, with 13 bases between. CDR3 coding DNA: TGTGCCAGCAGCTTAGGCGGAGGGGTGGGAGAGACCCAGTACTTC. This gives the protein CASSLGGGVGETQYF.

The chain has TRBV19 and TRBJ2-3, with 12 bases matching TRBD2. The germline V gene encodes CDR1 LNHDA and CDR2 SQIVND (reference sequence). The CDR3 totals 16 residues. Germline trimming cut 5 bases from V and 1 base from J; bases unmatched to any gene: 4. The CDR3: CASSPRTSGGTDTQYF. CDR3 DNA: TGTGCCAGTAGTCCCAGGACTAGCGGGGGCACAGATACGCAGTATTTT.

This chain's CDR3 is CASSQDPASGGFNEQYF. In DNA, the CDR3 is TGCGCCAGCAGCCAAGACCCAGCTAGCGGGGGCTTTAACGAGCAGTACTTC. The chain joins TRBV4-3 to TRBJ2-7; 10 positions agree with TRBD2. The length of the CDR3 is 17 residues. With 0 bases clipped from V and 5 bases from J, the junction kept 10 bases outside the gene matches. Germline CDR1 reads LGHNA; CDR2 reads YSLEER.

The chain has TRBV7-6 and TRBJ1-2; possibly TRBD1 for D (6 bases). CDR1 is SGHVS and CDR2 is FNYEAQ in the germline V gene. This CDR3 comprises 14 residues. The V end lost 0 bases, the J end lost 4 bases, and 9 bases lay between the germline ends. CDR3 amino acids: CASSLAGGFYGYTF. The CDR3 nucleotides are TGTGCCAGCAGCTTAGCTGGGGGCTTCTATGGCTACACCTTC.

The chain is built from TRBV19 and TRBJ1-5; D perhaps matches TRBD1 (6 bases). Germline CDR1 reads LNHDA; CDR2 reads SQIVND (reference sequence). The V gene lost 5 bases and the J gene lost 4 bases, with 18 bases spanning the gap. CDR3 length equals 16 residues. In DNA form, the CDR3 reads TGTGCCAGTAGTCCGCGCGTGAGGGGGGGAAATCAGCCCCAGCATTTT. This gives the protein CASSPRVRGGNQPQHF.

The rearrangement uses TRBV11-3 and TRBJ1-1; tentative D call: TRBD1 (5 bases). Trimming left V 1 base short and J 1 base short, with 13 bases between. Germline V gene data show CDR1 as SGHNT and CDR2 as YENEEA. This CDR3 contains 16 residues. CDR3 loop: CASSLGTGTENTEAFF. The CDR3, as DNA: TGTGCCAGCAGCTTAGGAACTGGGACGGAGAACACTGAAGCTTTCTTT.

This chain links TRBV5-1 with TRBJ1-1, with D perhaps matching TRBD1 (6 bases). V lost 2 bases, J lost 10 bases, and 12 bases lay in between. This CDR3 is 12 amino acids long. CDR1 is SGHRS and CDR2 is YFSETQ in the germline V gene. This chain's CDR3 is CASSFNRDVAFF. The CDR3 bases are TGCGCCAGCAGCTTCAACAGGGATGTAGCTTTCTTT. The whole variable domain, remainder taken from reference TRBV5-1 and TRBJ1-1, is KAGVTQTPRYLIKTRGQQVTLSCSPISGHRSVSWYQQTPGQGLQFLFEYFSETQRNKGNFPGRFSGRQFSNSRSEMNVSTLELGDSALYLCASSFNRDVAFFGQGTRLTVV.

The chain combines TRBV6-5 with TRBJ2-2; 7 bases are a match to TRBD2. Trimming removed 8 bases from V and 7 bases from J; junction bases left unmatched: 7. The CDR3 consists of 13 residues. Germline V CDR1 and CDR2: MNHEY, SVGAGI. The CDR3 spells CASGLSGVGELFF. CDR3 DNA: TGTGCCAGCGGCCTAAGCGGGGTCGGGGAGCTGTTTTTT.

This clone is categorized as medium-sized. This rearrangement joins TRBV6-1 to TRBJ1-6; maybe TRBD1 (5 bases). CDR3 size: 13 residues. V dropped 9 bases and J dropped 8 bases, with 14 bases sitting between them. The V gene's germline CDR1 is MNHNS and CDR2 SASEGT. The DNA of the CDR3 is TGTGCCAGTAACAGGATCGGGGATTCACCCCTCCACTTT. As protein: CASNRIGDSPLHF.

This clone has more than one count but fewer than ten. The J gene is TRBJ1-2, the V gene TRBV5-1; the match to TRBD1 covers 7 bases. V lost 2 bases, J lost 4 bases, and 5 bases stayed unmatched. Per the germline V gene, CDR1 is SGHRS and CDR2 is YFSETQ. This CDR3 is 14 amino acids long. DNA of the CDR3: TGCGCCAGCAGCTTATTCCAGGGGGGCTATGGCTACACCTTC. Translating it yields CASSLFQGGYGYTF.

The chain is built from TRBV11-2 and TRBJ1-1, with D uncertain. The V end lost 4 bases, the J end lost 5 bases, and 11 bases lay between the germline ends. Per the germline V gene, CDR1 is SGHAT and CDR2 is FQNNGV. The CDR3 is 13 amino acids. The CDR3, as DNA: TGTGCCAGCAGCTGGAACATTGGGACTGAAGCTTTCTTT. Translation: CASSWNIGTEAFF.

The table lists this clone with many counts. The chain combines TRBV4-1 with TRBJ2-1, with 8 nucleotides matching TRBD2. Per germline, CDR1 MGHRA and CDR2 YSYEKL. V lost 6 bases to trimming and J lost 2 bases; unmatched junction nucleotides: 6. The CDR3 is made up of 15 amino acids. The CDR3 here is CASSRTSGTYNEQFF. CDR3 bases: TGCGCCAGCAGTCGTACTAGCGGAACCTACAATGAGCAGTTCTTC.

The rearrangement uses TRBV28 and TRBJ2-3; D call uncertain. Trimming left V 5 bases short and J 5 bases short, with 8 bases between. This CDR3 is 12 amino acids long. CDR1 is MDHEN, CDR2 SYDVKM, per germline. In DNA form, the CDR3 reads TGTGCCAGCAGTGGCGTATTAGATACGCAGTATTTT. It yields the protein CASSGVLDTQYF.

The CDR3 DNA sequence: TGTGCCAGCAGTGATCGGGGACAGGGGGTCTACGAGCAGTACTTC. This translates into CASSDRGQGVYEQYF. The J gene is TRBJ2-7, the V gene TRBV25-1; TRBD1 agrees at 11 bases. This CDR3 region has 15 residues. CDR1 is MGHDK, CDR2 SYGVNS, per germline. J lost 3 bases, V lost 3 bases, and 4 bases had no gene match.

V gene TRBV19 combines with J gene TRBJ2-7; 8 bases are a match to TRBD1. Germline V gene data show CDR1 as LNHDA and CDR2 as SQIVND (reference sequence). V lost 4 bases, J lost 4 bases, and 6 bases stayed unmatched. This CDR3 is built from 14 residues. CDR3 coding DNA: TGTGCCAGTAGTAACCGGGACAGGTCTTACGAGCAGTACTTC. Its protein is CASSNRDRSYEQYF. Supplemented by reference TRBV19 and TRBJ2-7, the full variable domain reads DGGITQSPKYLFRKEGQNVTLSCEQNLNHDAMYWYRQDPGQGLRLIYYSQIVNDFQKGDIAEGYSVSREKKESFPLTVTSAQKNPTAFYLCASSNRDRSYEQYFGPGTRLTVT.

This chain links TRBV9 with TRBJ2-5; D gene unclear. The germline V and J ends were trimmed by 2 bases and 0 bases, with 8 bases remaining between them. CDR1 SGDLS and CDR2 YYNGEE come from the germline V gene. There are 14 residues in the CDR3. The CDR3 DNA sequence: TGTGCCAGCAGCGTGGGTCTGAACCAAGAGACCCAGTACTTC. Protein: CASSVGLNQETQYF.

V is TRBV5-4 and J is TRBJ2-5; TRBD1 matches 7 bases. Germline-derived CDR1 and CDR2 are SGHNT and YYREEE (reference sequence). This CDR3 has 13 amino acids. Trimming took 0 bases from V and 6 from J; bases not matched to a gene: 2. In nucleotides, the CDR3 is TGTGCCAGCAGCTTGGGACAGGGAAAGACCCAGTACTTC. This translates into CASSLGQGKTQYF.

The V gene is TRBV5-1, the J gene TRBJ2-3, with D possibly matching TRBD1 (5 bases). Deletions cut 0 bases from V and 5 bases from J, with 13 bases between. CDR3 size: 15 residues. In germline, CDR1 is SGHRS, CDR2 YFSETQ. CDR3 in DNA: TGCGCCAGCAGCTTGGAGGGTGGTAGGGGAGATACGCAGTATTTT. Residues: CASSLEGGRGDTQYF.

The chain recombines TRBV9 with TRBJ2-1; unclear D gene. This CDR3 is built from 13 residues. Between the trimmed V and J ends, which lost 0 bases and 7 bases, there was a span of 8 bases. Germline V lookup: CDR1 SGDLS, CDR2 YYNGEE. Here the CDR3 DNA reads TGTGCCAGCAGCGTAGTTGGACGGAATGAGCAGTTCTTC. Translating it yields CASSVVGRNEQFF.

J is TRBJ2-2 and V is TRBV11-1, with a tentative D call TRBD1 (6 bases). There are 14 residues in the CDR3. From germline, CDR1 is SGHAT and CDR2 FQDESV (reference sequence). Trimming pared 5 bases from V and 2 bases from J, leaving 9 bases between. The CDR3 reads CASSLGHNTGELFF. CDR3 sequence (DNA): TGTGCCAGCAGCCTGGGACACAACACCGGGGAGCTGTTTTTT.

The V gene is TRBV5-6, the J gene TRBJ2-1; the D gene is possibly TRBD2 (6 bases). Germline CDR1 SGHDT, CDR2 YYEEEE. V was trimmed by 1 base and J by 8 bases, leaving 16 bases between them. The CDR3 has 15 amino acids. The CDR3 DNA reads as TGTGCCAGCAGCTTGTTAGTGGGGGGTTTAGATGAGCAGTTCTTC. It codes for CASSLLVGGLDEQFF.